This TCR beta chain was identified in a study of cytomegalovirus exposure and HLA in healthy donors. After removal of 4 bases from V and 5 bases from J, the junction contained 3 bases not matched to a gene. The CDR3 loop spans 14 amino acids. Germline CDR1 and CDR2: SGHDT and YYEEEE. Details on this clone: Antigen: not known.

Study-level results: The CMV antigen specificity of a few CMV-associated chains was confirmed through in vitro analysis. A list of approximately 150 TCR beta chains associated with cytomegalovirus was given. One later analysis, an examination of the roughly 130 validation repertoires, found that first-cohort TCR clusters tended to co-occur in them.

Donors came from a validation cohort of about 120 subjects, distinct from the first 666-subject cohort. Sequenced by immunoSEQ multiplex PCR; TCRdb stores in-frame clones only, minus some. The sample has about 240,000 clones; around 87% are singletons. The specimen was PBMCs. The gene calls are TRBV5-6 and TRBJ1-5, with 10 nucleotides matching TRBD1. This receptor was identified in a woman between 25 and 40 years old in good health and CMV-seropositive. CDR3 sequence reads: CASSAGTGDQPQHF. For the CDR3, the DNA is TGTGCCAGCAGCGCTGGGACAGGGGATCAGCCCCAGCATTTT. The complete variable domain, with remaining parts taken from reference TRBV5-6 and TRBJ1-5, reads DAGVTQSPTHLIKTRGQQVTLRCSPKSGHDTVSWYQQALGQGPQFIFQYYEEEERQRGNFPDRFSGHQFPNYSSELNVNALLLGDSALYLCASSAGTGDQPQHFGDGTRLSIL.